This T cell receptor beta chain was captured by sequencing in a study of vaccination effects on CD4 cells after COVID-19. Antigen-specific CD4+ T cells were expanded with viral peptide pools in the ViraFEST assay before sequencing. Culture proceeded for approximately 9 days, and CD4+ T cells were then isolated. The germline V gene encodes CDR1 SGHTA and CDR2 FQGNSA. Trimming stripped 2 bases from V and 1 base from J, with 8 bases between. CDR3 length: 14 residues. The protocol was immunoSEQ multiplex PCR, while the TCRdb copy is restricted to in-frame clones and leaves out a portion. The sample records tens of thousands of clones, roughly four fifths being singletons. On this clone itself: The target antigen is unknown.

Study-level findings and limits: Convalescent patients were scarce in the study, and it lacked early post-infection timepoints.

The sample in question was CD4+ T cells from PBMCs cultured with HCoV-229E spike peptides, obtained before COVID-19 vaccination. This rearrangement joins TRBV7-2 to TRBJ2-5, with D possibly being TRBD1 (5 bases). The clonotype was recovered from a human donor who received a COVID-19 vaccine. CDR3 region: CASSLQGSQETQYF. The CDR3 DNA follows: TGTGCCAGCAGCTTACAGGGATCCCAAGAGACCCAGTACTTC.